This TCR beta chain stems from a study of human T cells and chemical hapten exposure. Turning to the study itself: Among samples, TCR yields varied mainly because of small differences in pooled library volume. General study results and limits: Once DPC sensitization occurred, TCRs above 1 in 1000 frequency showed no change.

Germline V CDR1 and CDR2: SGDLS, YYNGEE. The V segment lost 4 bases and the J segment 5 bases; nucleotides outside the gene matches: 7. The CDR3 spans 14 residues. A word on this clonotype: Antigen: not known.

Time point: healthy volunteer bleed at 6 weeks. Extraction yielded total RNA from whole blood (unfractionated). The library put unique molecular identifiers onto individual cDNA molecules. In the study's own analysis: Counts of TCRs in each sample centred on a median of about 95,000 and extended from around 25,000 to 690,000. A single record per CDR3 protein comes from TCRdb applying MiXCR to the RACE reads. TCRdb's processing, not the study's, gives the V and J calls here. The table has some 78,000 distinct CDR3 sequences, roughly 8.6% seen once. The genes are TRBV9 and TRBJ2-3, with TRBD2 matching 7 bases. The receptor's source is a male donor in good health. Some clones in this sample may be carry-over from other donors' samples. The sequencing input was whole blood. CDR3 sequence (DNA): TGTGCCAGCAGCACTTCAGCGGGAAAAGATACGCAGTATTTT. As protein: CASSTSAGKDTQYF.